A selection of T cell receptor beta chains follows, all from one sample in a study of blood T cell repertoires in COVID-19. Method: immunoSEQ multiplex PCR; TCRdb's copy keeps in-frame clones and lacks some. This table has about 76,000 clones, approximately 84% appearing once. Sequences were obtained from peripheral blood. The receptor source for this set is a man in his fifties or sixties with COVID-19, enrolled during active disease. The CDR3 runs from the conserved cysteine through the conserved F or W. Each record gives: V gene, CDR3 length, J gene, clone size, D gene, CDR3 DNA, CDR3 protein. D genes are given only for firm matches. Rows may omit the clone size; those that give it use once, few, many or a size class.

v_call: TRBV29-1
cdr3_length: 14
j_call: TRBJ1-4
clone_size: .
d_call: TRBD1
cdr3_nt: TGCAGCGCGTCGCACAGGGGAACTAATGAAAAACTGTTTTTT
cdr3_aa: CSASHRGTNEKLFF

v_call: TRBV11-2
cdr3_length: 14
j_call: TRBJ1-5
clone_size: .
d_call: .
cdr3_nt: TGTGCCAGCAGCTGGGGTCCGGGAGATCAGCCCCAGCATTTT
cdr3_aa: CASSWGPGDQPQHF

v_call: TRBV5-1
cdr3_length: 14
j_call: TRBJ2-3
clone_size: .
d_call: TRBD1
cdr3_nt: TGCGCCAGCAGCGTGGACAGGGGTGCGGATACGCAGTATTTT
cdr3_aa: CASSVDRGADTQYF

v_call: TRBV2
cdr3_length: 13
j_call: TRBJ2-5
clone_size: .
d_call: .
cdr3_nt: TGTGCCAGCAGGAGGGGGTACCAAGAGACCCAGTACTTC
cdr3_aa: CASRRGYQETQYF

v_call: TRBV20-1
cdr3_length: 10
j_call: TRBJ1-2
clone_size: .
d_call: .
cdr3_nt: TGCAGTGCTAGAACGAGTGGCTACACCTTC
cdr3_aa: CSARTSGYTF

v_call: TRBV15
cdr3_length: 15
j_call: TRBJ2-7
clone_size: .
d_call: TRBD2
cdr3_nt: TGTGCCACCAGCAGAGCCGGGACTAGCGCCTACGAGCAGTACTTC
cdr3_aa: CATSRAGTSAYEQYF

v_call: TRBV5-1
cdr3_length: 14
j_call: TRBJ2-3
clone_size: .
d_call: TRBD1
cdr3_nt: TGCGCCAGCAGCTTGCGACAGGGGTCAGATACGCAGTATTTT
cdr3_aa: CASSLRQGSDTQYF

v_call: TRBV28
cdr3_length: 17
j_call: TRBJ2-2
clone_size: .
d_call: TRBD2
cdr3_nt: TGTGCCAGCAGTCCCCCCGGACTAGCGGGGAGCCTCGGGGAGCTGTTTTTT
cdr3_aa: CASSPPGLAGSLGELFF

v_call: TRBV3-1/TRBV3-2
cdr3_length: 14
j_call: TRBJ2-3
clone_size: .
d_call: TRBD1
cdr3_nt: TGTGCCAGCACCTCGGGACAGGGGACAGATACGCAGTATTTT
cdr3_aa: CASTSGQGTDTQYF

v_call: TRBV2
cdr3_length: 14
j_call: TRBJ2-7
clone_size: .
d_call: TRBD2
cdr3_nt: TGTGCCAGCACCGGGACTAGCGGGATCTACGAGCAGTACTTC
cdr3_aa: CASTGTSGIYEQYF

v_call: TRBV5-6
cdr3_length: 15
j_call: TRBJ1-4
clone_size: .
d_call: TRBD1
cdr3_nt: TGTGCCAGCAGCTCCCGGCAGGGGGCGGGTGAAAAACTGTTTTTT
cdr3_aa: CASSSRQGAGEKLFF

v_call: TRBV6-5
cdr3_length: 15
j_call: TRBJ1-1
clone_size: .
d_call: TRBD1
cdr3_nt: TGTGCCAGCAGTCCACCCGGACAGGGAAACACTGAAGCTTTCTTT
cdr3_aa: CASSPPGQGNTEAFF

v_call: TRBV2
cdr3_length: 12
j_call: TRBJ1-1
clone_size: .
d_call: .
cdr3_nt: TGTGCCAGCAGACTGACAGTTGTGGGAGCTTTCTTT
cdr3_aa: CASRLTVVGAFF

v_call: TRBV7-2
cdr3_length: 16
j_call: TRBJ2-7
clone_size: few
d_call: TRBD2
cdr3_nt: TGTGCCAGCAGCTTAGCGTCGACTAGCAATACCTACGAGCAGTACTTC
cdr3_aa: CASSLASTSNTYEQYF

v_call: TRBV5-1
cdr3_length: 14
j_call: TRBJ2-1
clone_size: .
d_call: TRBD2
cdr3_nt: TGCGCCAGCAGGACTAGCGGGATTTGGGATGAGCAGTTCTTC
cdr3_aa: CASRTSGIWDEQFF

v_call: TRBV6-1
cdr3_length: 17
j_call: TRBJ1-1
clone_size: .
d_call: TRBD1
cdr3_nt: TGTGCCAGCAGTGAAAGGGGGGACAGGGGCATGAACACTGAAGCTTTCTTT
cdr3_aa: CASSERGDRGMNTEAFF

v_call: TRBV5-5
cdr3_length: 13
j_call: TRBJ2-7
clone_size: .
d_call: .
cdr3_nt: TGTGCCAGCAGCCTAGACAGTCCCTACGAGCAGTACTTC
cdr3_aa: CASSLDSPYEQYF

v_call: TRBV5-1
cdr3_length: 16
j_call: TRBJ2-7
clone_size: .
d_call: .
cdr3_nt: TGCGCCAGCAGCTTGGGCCCCTCAGGGGCGGACTACGAGCAGTACTTC
cdr3_aa: CASSLGPSGADYEQYF

v_call: TRBV19
cdr3_length: 14
j_call: TRBJ1-1
clone_size: .
d_call: TRBD1
cdr3_nt: TGTGCCAGTAGTGACAGGGGGCGCGGGACTGAAGCTTTCTTT
cdr3_aa: CASSDRGRGTEAFF

v_call: TRBV2
cdr3_length: 15
j_call: TRBJ1-6
clone_size: .
d_call: .
cdr3_nt: TGTGCCAGCAGTGAAGCGCTTCGGGTAAATTCACCCCTCCACTTT
cdr3_aa: CASSEALRVNSPLHF

v_call: TRBV7-6
cdr3_length: 16
j_call: TRBJ2-3
clone_size: .
d_call: .
cdr3_nt: TGTGCCAGCAGCTTAGCGGGAGAACTACCCACAGATACGCAGTATTTT
cdr3_aa: CASSLAGELPTDTQYF

v_call: TRBV11-2
cdr3_length: 15
j_call: TRBJ1-1
clone_size: .
d_call: .
cdr3_nt: TGTGCCAGCAGCTCCAGTTACTCTGAGAGGGCTGGGGCTTTCTTT
cdr3_aa: CASSSSYSERAGAFF

v_call: TRBV5-1
cdr3_length: 14
j_call: TRBJ1-2
clone_size: .
d_call: TRBD1
cdr3_nt: TGCGCCAGCAGCTTGGATTCAGGGGGTGTTGGCTACACCTTC
cdr3_aa: CASSLDSGGVGYTF

v_call: TRBV19
cdr3_length: 13
j_call: TRBJ1-5
clone_size: .
d_call: TRBD1
cdr3_nt: TGTGCCAGTAAGGGGCAGGGGGAACAGCCCCAGCATTTT
cdr3_aa: CASKGQGEQPQHF

v_call: TRBV5-1
cdr3_length: 15
j_call: TRBJ2-5
clone_size: .
d_call: TRBD2
cdr3_nt: TGCGCCAGCAGCTTAATAGCGGGAGTGGAAGAGACCCAGTACTTC
cdr3_aa: CASSLIAGVEETQYF

v_call: TRBV5-1
cdr3_length: 15
j_call: TRBJ1-6
clone_size: .
d_call: .
cdr3_nt: TGCGCCAGCACAAAGTGGACAGTCGACAATTCACCCCTCCACTTT
cdr3_aa: CASTKWTVDNSPLHF

v_call: TRBV10-2
cdr3_length: 17
j_call: TRBJ2-2
clone_size: .
d_call: TRBD1
cdr3_nt: TGCGCCAGCAGTGAGTGGGGGACAGGGGTCAGCACCGGGGAGCTGTTTTTT
cdr3_aa: CASSEWGTGVSTGELFF

v_call: TRBV19
cdr3_length: 16
j_call: TRBJ1-5
clone_size: once
d_call: TRBD1
cdr3_nt: TGTGCCAGTAGGGCTCCGGGACAGGGGGCACGTCAGCCCCAGCATTTT
cdr3_aa: CASRAPGQGARQPQHF

v_call: TRBV7-9
cdr3_length: 14
j_call: TRBJ2-1
clone_size: .
d_call: .
cdr3_nt: TGTGCCAGCAGCTTATGGCCAGGCTGGAATGAGCAGTTCTTC
cdr3_aa: CASSLWPGWNEQFF

v_call: TRBV12-5
cdr3_length: 17
j_call: TRBJ1-1
clone_size: once
d_call: .
cdr3_nt: TGTGCTAGTGGTTTGTACACGGGGGGGCATTTAAACACTGAAGCTTTCTTT
cdr3_aa: CASGLYTGGHLNTEAFF

v_call: TRBV18
cdr3_length: 12
j_call: TRBJ2-1
clone_size: .
d_call: .
cdr3_nt: TGTGCCAGCTCACCACCGAGCAATGAGCAGTTCTTC
cdr3_aa: CASSPPSNEQFF

v_call: TRBV18
cdr3_length: 17
j_call: TRBJ2-3
clone_size: .
d_call: TRBD2
cdr3_nt: TGTGCCAGCTCACCAGTGCAAGCGGGAGTGGGAACAGATACGCAGTATTTT
cdr3_aa: CASSPVQAGVGTDTQYF

v_call: TRBV7-9
cdr3_length: 14
j_call: TRBJ1-2
clone_size: .
d_call: .
cdr3_nt: TGTGCCAGCAGCTTAGCCTCCGGGAACTATGGCTACACCTTC
cdr3_aa: CASSLASGNYGYTF

v_call: TRBV7-2
cdr3_length: 15
j_call: TRBJ2-2
clone_size: .
d_call: TRBD1
cdr3_nt: TGTGCCAGCAGCTTAACTGGACAGGGCTCCGGGGAGCTGTTTTTT
cdr3_aa: CASSLTGQGSGELFF

v_call: TRBV5-4
cdr3_length: 15
j_call: TRBJ2-7
clone_size: .
d_call: TRBD1
cdr3_nt: TGTGCCAGCAGCCAGGACAGGGGGCAAACTCACGAGCAGTACTTC
cdr3_aa: CASSQDRGQTHEQYF

v_call: TRBV6-5
cdr3_length: 14
j_call: TRBJ1-2
clone_size: .
d_call: .
cdr3_nt: TGTGCCAGCAGTTTTTGGGGCAGTAACTATGGCTACACCTTC
cdr3_aa: CASSFWGSNYGYTF